Included here is one T cell receptor (beta chain) sequence, with context. The data are from a study of cytomegalovirus exposure and HLA in healthy donors. The CDR3 runs 16 residues. Trimming took 3 bases from V and 2 from J; bases not matched to a gene: 7. Looked up from germline, CDR1 is SEHNR and CDR2 is FQNEAQ (reference sequence). PCR involved 60 Vbeta and 13 Jbeta primers. Method: immunoSEQ multiplex PCR; TCRdb's copy keeps in-frame clones and lacks some. This table holds roughly 140,000 clones, about 80% found once. The TCR originated in a woman aged 55 to 70 in good health and CMV-seropositive. The chain links TRBV7-9 to TRBJ2-7; TRBD2 matches at 10 bases. The sequenced sample was PBMCs. The CDR3 loop reads CASSFLAGESPYEQYF. The CDR3, as DNA: TGTGCCAGCAGCTTCCTAGCGGGAGAATCCCCCTACGAGCAGTACTTC.